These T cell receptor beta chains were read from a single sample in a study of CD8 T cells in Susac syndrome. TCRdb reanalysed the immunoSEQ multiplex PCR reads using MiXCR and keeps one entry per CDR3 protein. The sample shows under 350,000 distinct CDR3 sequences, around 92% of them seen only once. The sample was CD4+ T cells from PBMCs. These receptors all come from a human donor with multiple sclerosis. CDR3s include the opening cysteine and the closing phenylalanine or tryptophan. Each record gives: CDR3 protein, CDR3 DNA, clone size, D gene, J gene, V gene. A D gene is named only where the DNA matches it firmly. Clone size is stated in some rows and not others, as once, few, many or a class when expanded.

CASSFNRPQGRLYGYTF,TGTGCCAGCAGTTTTAACCGCCCGCAGGGGCGGCTCTATGGCTACACCTTC,once,NA,TRBJ1-2,TRBV28
CASSLGPSADEQYF,TGTGCCAGCAGCTTGGGACCCTCGGCTGACGAGCAGTACTTC,NA,NA,TRBJ2-7,TRBV5-8
CASGLAGGPWETQYF,TGTGCCAGCGGCTTAGCGGGAGGGCCCTGGGAGACCCAGTACTTC,NA,TRBD2,TRBJ2-5,TRBV12-3/TRBV12-4
CASSQPGQDYGYTF,TGCGCCAGCAGCCAGCCGGGACAGGACTATGGCTACACCTTC,NA,TRBD1,TRBJ1-2,TRBV4-3
CASSLMSSGTGELFF,TGTGCCAGCAGTTTGATGAGTAGCGGGACCGGGGAGCTGTTTTTT,once,TRBD2,TRBJ2-2,TRBV2
CASSYGQGWWSEETQYF,TGTGCCAGCAGCTACGGACAGGGATGGTGGTCAGAAGAGACCCAGTACTTC,NA,TRBD1,TRBJ2-5,TRBV7-9
CASSGLAGVGYIELSRFF,TGTGCCAGCAGTGGACTAGCGGGAGTAGGTTATATAGAACTGTCGCGGTTCTTC,NA,TRBD2,TRBJ2-1,TRBV2
CASSLWGRDNSPLHF,TGTGCCAGCAGCTTATGGGGCCGAGATAATTCACCCCTCCACTTT,once,NA,TRBJ1-6,TRBV7-3
CASSEAAGLSGELFF,TGTGCCAGCAGTGAAGCGGCAGGATTATCCGGGGAGCTGTTTTTT,once,NA,TRBJ2-2,TRBV25-1
CASSFRDRSTWEQYF,TGTGCCAGCAGCTTCCGGGACAGGAGCACCTGGGAGCAGTACTTC,NA,TRBD1,TRBJ2-7,TRBV7-2
CASSIAARTTSF,TGTGCCAGTAGTATAGCCGCGCGGACAACTTCCTTC,NA,NA,TRBJ1-2,TRBV19
CASSQDAVLHSYEQYF,TGTGCCAGCAGCCAAGATGCAGTTTTACACTCCTACGAGCAGTACTTC,NA,NA,TRBJ2-7,TRBV3-1
CASSYSGRQPWSSPLHF,TGTGCCAGCAGTTACTCGGGGAGACAGCCATGGAGTTCACCCCTCCACTTT,NA,NA,TRBJ1-6,TRBV6-5
CASRARGLMDEQYF,TGTGCCAGCAGAGCCAGAGGGCTTATGGACGAGCAGTACTTC,once,NA,TRBJ2-7,TRBV12-3/TRBV12-4
CASSISLLEETQYF,TGTGCCAGCAGCATCTCCTTGCTTGAAGAGACCCAGTACTTC,NA,NA,TRBJ2-5,TRBV7-2
CASSLALNEQFF,TGCGCCAGCAGCTTGGCCCTCAATGAGCAGTTCTTC,NA,NA,TRBJ2-1,TRBV5-1
CASSAGRVPGELFF,TGTGCCAGCAGTGCGGGGCGGGTCCCCGGGGAGCTGTTTTTT,NA,NA,TRBJ2-2,TRBV2
CASTGGGRLTGELFF,TGTGCCAGTACCGGTGGGGGGAGGTTGACCGGGGAGCTGTTTTTT,NA,NA,TRBJ2-2,TRBV19
CSVESKITDTQYF,TGCAGCGTTGAATCCAAGATCACAGATACGCAGTATTTT,once,NA,TRBJ2-3,TRBV29-1
CASSFRTGNTDTQYF,TGTGCCAGCAGCTTCCGGACAGGGAACACAGATACGCAGTATTTT,NA,TRBD1,TRBJ2-3,TRBV7-9
CASSPSGSHGNEQFF,TGTGCCAGTAGTCCTAGCGGGAGTCACGGTAATGAGCAGTTCTTC,NA,TRBD2,TRBJ2-1,TRBV19
CASRRGVRAGANVLTF,TGTGCCAGCAGGAGGGGGGTGAGGGCTGGGGCCAACGTCCTGACTTTC,NA,NA,TRBJ2-6,TRBV2
CSVGTGGAPNEKLFF,TGCAGCGTGGGGACAGGGGGCGCCCCTAATGAAAAACTGTTTTTT,NA,TRBD1,TRBJ1-4,TRBV29-1
CAWSVPGALSVRSYNEQFF,TGTGCCTGGAGTGTACCAGGAGCCCTCTCTGTGCGCTCCTACAATGAGCAGTTCTTC,few,NA,TRBJ2-1,TRBV30
CASSPGGENTEAFF,TGTGCCAGCTCACCTGGGGGAGAGAACACTGAAGCTTTCTTT,NA,NA,TRBJ1-1,TRBV18
CASSLGLGTDTQYF,TGCGCCAGCAGCTTGGGGCTGGGCACAGATACGCAGTATTTT,NA,NA,TRBJ2-3,TRBV5-1
CASSIEVQPNSGYTF,TGTGCCAGTAGTATAGAGGTTCAACCGAACTCTGGCTACACCTTC,NA,NA,TRBJ1-2,TRBV19
CSATVGGTQYF,TGCAGTGCTACGGTGGGTGGTACGCAGTATTTT,NA,NA,TRBJ2-3,TRBV20-1